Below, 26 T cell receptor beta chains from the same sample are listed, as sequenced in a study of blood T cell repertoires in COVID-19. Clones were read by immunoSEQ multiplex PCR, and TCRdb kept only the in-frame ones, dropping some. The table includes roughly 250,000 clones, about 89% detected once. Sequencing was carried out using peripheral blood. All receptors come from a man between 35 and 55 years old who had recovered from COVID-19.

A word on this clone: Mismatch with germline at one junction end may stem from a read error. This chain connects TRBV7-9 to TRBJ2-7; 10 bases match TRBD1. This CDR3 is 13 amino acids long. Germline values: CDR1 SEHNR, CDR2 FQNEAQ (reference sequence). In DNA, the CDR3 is TGTGCCGGCAGTGGGACAGGGGTCTACGAGCAGTACTTC. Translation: CAGSGTGVYEQYF.

CDR3 residues: CASSLWGQQETQYF. The CDR3 DNA follows: TGTGCCAGCAGCTTATGGGGGCAACAAGAGACCCAGTACTTC. The chain couples TRBV11-2 to TRBJ2-5; TRBD1 is a possible D gene (6 bases). The length of the CDR3 is 14 residues. Germline loops: CDR1 SGHAT, CDR2 FQNNGV. Trimming cost V 2 bases and J 2 bases, with 9 bases left between them.

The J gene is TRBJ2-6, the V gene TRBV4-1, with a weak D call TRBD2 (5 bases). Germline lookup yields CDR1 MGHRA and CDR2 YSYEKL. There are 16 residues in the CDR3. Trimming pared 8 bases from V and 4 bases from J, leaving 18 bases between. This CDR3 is CASAREPQGGANVLTF. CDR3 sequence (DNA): TGCGCCAGCGCGAGGGAGCCCCAAGGCGGGGCCAACGTCCTGACTTTC.

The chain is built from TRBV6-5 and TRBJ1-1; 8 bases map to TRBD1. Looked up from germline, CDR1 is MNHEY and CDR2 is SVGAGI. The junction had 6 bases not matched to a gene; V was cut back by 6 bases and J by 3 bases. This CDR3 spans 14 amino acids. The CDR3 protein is CASRLTGGYTEAFF. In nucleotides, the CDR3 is TGTGCCAGCAGGCTAACAGGGGGGTACACTGAAGCTTTCTTT.

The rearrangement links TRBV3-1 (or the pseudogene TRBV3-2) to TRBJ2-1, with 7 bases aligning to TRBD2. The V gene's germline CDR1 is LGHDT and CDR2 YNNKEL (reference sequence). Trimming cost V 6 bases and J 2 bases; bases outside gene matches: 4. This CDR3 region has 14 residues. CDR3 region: CASRGRAAYNEQFF. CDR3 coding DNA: TGTGCCAGCAGGGGGAGGGCGGCCTACAATGAGCAGTTCTTC.

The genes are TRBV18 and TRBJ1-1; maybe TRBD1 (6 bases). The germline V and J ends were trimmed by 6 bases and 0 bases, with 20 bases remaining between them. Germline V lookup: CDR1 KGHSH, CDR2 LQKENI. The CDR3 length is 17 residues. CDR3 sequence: CASSGIPTGTMNTEAFF. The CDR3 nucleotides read TGTGCCAGCTCCGGAATACCCACAGGGACGATGAACACTGAAGCTTTCTTT. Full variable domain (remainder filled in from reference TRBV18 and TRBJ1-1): NAGVMQNPRHLVRRRGQEARLRCSPMKGHSHVYWYRQLPEEGLKFMVYLQKENIIDESGMPKERFSAEFPKEGPSILRIQQVVRGDSAAYFCASSGIPTGTMNTEAFFGQGTRLTVV.

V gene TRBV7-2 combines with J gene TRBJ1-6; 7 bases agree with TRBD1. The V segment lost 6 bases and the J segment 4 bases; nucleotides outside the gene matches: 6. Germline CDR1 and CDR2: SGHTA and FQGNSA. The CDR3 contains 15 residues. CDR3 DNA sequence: TGTGCCAGCAGTCTGGACAGGAATTATAATTCACCCCTCCACTTT. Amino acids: CASSLDRNYNSPLHF.

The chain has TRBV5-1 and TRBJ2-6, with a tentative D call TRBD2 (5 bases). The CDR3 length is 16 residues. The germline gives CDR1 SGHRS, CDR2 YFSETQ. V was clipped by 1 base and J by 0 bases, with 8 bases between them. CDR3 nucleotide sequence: TGCGCCAGCAGCTTGTGGGAGTACTCTGGGGCCAACGTCCTGACTTTC. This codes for CASSLWEYSGANVLTF.

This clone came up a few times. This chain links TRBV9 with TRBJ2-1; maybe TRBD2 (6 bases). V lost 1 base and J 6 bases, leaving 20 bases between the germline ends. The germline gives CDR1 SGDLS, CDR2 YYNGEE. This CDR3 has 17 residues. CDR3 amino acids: CASSVSQLARMSNEQFF. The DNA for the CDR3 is TGTGCCAGCAGCGTAAGTCAGCTAGCGCGTATGAGCAATGAGCAGTTCTTC.

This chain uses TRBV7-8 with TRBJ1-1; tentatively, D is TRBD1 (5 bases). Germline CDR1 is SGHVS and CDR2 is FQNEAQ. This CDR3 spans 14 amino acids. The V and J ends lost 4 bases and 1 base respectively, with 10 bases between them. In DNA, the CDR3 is TGTGCCAGCAGCTCACCCGGGGGGAACACTGAAGCTTTCTTT. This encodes CASSSPGGNTEAFF.

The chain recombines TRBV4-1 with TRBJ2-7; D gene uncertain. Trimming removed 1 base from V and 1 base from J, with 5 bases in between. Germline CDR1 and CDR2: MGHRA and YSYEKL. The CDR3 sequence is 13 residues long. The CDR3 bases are TGCGCCAGCAGCCAAGTACAGTCCTACGAGCAGTACTTC. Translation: CASSQVQSYEQYF.

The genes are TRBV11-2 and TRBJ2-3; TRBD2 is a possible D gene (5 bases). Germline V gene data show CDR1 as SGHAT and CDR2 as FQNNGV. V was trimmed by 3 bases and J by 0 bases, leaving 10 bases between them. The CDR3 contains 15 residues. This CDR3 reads CASSLRWTSTDTQYF. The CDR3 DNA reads TGTGCCAGCAGCTTGAGGTGGACTAGCACAGATACGCAGTATTTT.

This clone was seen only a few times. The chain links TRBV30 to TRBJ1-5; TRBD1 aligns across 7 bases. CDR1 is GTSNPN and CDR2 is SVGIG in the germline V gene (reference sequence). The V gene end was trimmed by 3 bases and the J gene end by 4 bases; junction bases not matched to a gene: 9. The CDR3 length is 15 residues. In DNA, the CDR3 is TGTGCCTGGAGGACCCGGGACAGTCGAAATCAGCCCCAGCATTTT. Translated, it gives CAWRTRDSRNQPQHF.

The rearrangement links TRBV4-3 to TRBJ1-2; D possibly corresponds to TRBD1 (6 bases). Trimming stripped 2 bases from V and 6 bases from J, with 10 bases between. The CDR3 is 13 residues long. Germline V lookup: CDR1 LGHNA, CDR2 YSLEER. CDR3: CASSQTGTNGYTF. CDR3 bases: TGCGCCAGCAGCCAAACCGGGACAAATGGCTACACCTTC.

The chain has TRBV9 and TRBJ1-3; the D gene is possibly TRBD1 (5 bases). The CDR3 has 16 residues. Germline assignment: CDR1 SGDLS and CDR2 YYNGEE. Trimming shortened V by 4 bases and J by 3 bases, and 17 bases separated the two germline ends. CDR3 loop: CASSSQRGLGGNTIYF. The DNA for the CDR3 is TGTGCCAGCAGCTCACAGCGGGGGTTAGGTGGAAACACCATATATTTT.

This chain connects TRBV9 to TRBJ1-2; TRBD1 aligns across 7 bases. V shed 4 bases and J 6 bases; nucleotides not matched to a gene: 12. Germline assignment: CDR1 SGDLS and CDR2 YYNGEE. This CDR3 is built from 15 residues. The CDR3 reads CASSRGRQGSDGYTF. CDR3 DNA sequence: TGTGCCAGCAGCAGAGGGAGACAGGGAAGTGATGGCTACACCTTC.

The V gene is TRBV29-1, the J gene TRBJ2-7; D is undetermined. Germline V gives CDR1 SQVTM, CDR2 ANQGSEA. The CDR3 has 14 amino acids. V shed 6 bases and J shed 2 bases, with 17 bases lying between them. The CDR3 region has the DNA TGCAGCGTAGTTCCACTCGTTGGTCCCTACGAGCAGTACTTC. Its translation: CSVVPLVGPYEQYF.

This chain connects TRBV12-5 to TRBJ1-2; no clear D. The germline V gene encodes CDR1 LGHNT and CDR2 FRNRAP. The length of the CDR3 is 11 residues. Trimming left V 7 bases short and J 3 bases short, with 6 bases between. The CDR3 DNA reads TGTGCTAGTGACGAGGACTATGGCTACACCTTC. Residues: CASDEDYGYTF.

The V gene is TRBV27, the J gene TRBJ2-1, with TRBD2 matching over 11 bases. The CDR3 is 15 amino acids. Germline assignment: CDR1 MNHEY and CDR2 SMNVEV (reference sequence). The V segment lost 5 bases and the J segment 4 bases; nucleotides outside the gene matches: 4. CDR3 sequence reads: CASSLLAGVYNEQFF. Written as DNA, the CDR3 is TGTGCCAGCAGTCTACTAGCGGGGGTATACAATGAGCAGTTCTTC.

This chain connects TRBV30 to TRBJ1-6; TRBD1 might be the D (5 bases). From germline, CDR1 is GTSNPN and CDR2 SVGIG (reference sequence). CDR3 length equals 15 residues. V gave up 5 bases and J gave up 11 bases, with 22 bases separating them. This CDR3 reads CAWVYGQGLAAPLHF. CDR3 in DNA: TGTGCCTGGGTCTACGGGCAGGGATTGGCGGCACCCCTCCACTTT.

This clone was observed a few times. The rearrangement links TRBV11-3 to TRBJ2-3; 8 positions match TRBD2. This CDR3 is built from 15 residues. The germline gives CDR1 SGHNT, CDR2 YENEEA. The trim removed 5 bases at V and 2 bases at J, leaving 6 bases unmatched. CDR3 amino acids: CASSPGGGPTDTQYF. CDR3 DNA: TGTGCCAGCAGCCCGGGGGGGGGCCCCACAGATACGCAGTATTTT.

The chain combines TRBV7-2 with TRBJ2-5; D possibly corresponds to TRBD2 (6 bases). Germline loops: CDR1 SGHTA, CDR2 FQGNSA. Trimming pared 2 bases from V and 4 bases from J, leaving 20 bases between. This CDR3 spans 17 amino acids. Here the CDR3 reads CASSLFFGGLGGETQYF. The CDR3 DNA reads TGTGCCAGCAGCTTATTCTTCGGCGGGTTGGGGGGAGAGACCCAGTACTTC. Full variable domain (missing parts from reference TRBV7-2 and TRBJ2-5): GAGVSQSPSNKVTEKGKDVELRCDPISGHTALYWYRQSLGQGLEFLIYFQGNSAPDKSGLPSDRFSAERTGGSVSTLTIQRTQQEDSAVYLCASSLFFGGLGGETQYFGPGTRLLVL.

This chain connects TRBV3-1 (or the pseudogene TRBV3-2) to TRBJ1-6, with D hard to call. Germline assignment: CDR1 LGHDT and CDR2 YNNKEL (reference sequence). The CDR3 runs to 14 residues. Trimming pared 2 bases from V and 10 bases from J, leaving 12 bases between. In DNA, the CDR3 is TGTGCCAGCAGCCAACGGGTGCAAGGATCACCCCTCCACTTT. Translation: CASSQRVQGSPLHF.

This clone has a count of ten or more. CDR3 protein: CASSHTGTSNGYTF. The DNA of the CDR3 is TGTGCCAGCAGCCACACCGGGACTTCAAATGGCTACACCTTC. V is TRBV7-3 and J is TRBJ1-2, with D perhaps matching TRBD1 (5 bases). V was pared by 5 bases and J by 6 bases, with 16 bases between. This CDR3 is built from 14 residues. Germline assignment: CDR1 SGHTA and CDR2 FQGTGA.

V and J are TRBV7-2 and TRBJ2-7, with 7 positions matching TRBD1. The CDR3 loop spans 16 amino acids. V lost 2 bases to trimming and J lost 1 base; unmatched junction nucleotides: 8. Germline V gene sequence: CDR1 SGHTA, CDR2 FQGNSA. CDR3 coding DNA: TGTGCCAGCAGCTTAACTGACAGGGAAAGGTCCTACGAGCAGTACTTC. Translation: CASSLTDRERSYEQYF.

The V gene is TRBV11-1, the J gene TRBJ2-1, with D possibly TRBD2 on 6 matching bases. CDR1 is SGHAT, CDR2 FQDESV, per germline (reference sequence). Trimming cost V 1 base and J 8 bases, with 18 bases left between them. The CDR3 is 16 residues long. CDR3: CASSLVLGTGPHEQFF. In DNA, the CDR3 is TGTGCCAGCAGCTTAGTCCTCGGGACTGGGCCCCATGAGCAGTTCTTC.